What follows describes a single T cell receptor (beta chain). The data derive from a study of blood T cell repertoires in COVID-19. Study-level information: The analysed material was cDNA or gDNA that came from T cells, B-cell-depleted T cells, or PBMCs.

Germline CDR1 reads SQVTM; CDR2 reads ANQGSEA. With 6 bases clipped from V and 4 bases from J, the junction kept 5 bases outside the gene matches. This CDR3 region has 15 residues. In the source study's methods: Cell counts per sample came from amplifying reference gene primers. TCRdb keeps only in-frame clones here, not all; method: immunoSEQ multiplex PCR. The DNA gave D and trimming, while V, J and clone size come from that table. The table lists about 210,000 clones, 65% to 85% of them singletons. The chain employs TRBV29-1 and TRBJ2-3; 15 bases fit TRBD2. This receptor was identified in a man aged 50-60 years with active or convalescent COVID-19. Input material: peripheral blood. The CDR3 nucleotides are TGCAGCGTCCTCCGGACTAGCGGGAGGGCAGATACGCAGTATTTT. Translating gives CSVLRTSGRADTQYF.